These T cell receptor beta chains were read from a single sample in a study of neoadjuvant anti-PD-1 for oral cavity cancer. Sequencing used immunoSEQ multiplex PCR; TCRdb keeps in-frame clones, though not all of them. The sample holds approximately 74,000 clones, more than 80% seen once. The sample here was PBMCs, taken before nivolumab (anti-PD-1) treatment. These receptors originate from a person aged 40-85 years with oral cavity squamous cell carcinoma. Each CDR3 is given with its conserved first and last residue. Fields, in order: clone size, D gene, J gene, V gene, CDR3 protein, CDR3 DNA. D genes are given only for firm matches. Expanded clones get a size class; other rows say once, few or many, or leave the size out.

clone size: .
D gene: .
J gene: TRBJ2-3
V gene: TRBV11-3
CDR3 protein: CASSLGGQGADTQYF
CDR3 DNA: TGTGCCAGCAGCTTAGGGGGGCAGGGAGCAGATACGCAGTATTTT

clone size: .
D gene: .
J gene: TRBJ1-3
V gene: TRBV2
CDR3 protein: CASSEGQVFSGNTIYF
CDR3 DNA: TGTGCCAGCAGTGAGGGGCAGGTCTTCTCTGGAAACACCATATATTTT

clone size: .
D gene: .
J gene: TRBJ1-5
V gene: TRBV6-5
CDR3 protein: CASSYSSSSNQPQHF
CDR3 DNA: TGTGCCAGCAGTTACTCTTCCTCTAGCAATCAGCCCCAGCATTTT

clone size: .
D gene: .
J gene: TRBJ2-3
V gene: TRBV5-4
CDR3 protein: CASSLAGTDTQYF
CDR3 DNA: TGTGCCAGCAGCTTGGCTGGAACCGATACGCAGTATTTT

clone size: .
D gene: TRBD1
J gene: TRBJ1-2
V gene: TRBV5-6
CDR3 protein: CASSLKGQENYGYTF
CDR3 DNA: TGTGCCAGCAGTCTAAAGGGACAGGAGAACTATGGCTACACCTTC

clone size: .
D gene: TRBD2
J gene: TRBJ2-5
V gene: TRBV7-6
CDR3 protein: CASSLEGSGLAQETQYF
CDR3 DNA: TGTGCCAGCAGCTTAGAGGGGTCGGGACTAGCACAAGAGACCCAGTACTTC

clone size: .
D gene: .
J gene: TRBJ2-1
V gene: TRBV2
CDR3 protein: CASSEDGARTTEFF
CDR3 DNA: TGTGCCAGCAGTGAAGATGGCGCCCGGACGACGGAGTTCTTC

clone size: .
D gene: TRBD1
J gene: TRBJ2-7
V gene: TRBV5-1
CDR3 protein: CASSQTGNTYEQYF
CDR3 DNA: TGCGCCAGCAGCCAGACAGGGAACACCTACGAGCAGTACTTC

clone size: .
D gene: .
J gene: TRBJ1-1
V gene: TRBV27
CDR3 protein: CASSLWAENTEAFF
CDR3 DNA: TGTGCCAGCAGTTTATGGGCGGAGAACACTGAAGCTTTCTTT

clone size: .
D gene: .
J gene: TRBJ2-4
V gene: TRBV5-4
CDR3 protein: CASSSGWENIQYF
CDR3 DNA: TGTGCCAGCAGCTCCGGGTGGGAAAACATTCAGTACTTC

clone size: .
D gene: .
J gene: TRBJ1-5
V gene: TRBV2
CDR3 protein: CASTDSPSNQPQHF
CDR3 DNA: TGTGCCAGCACGGACAGCCCTAGCAATCAGCCCCAGCATTTT

clone size: .
D gene: TRBD1
J gene: TRBJ2-7
V gene: TRBV5-1
CDR3 protein: CASSLEGAGFEQYF
CDR3 DNA: TGCGCCAGCAGCTTAGAGGGGGCTGGATTCGAGCAGTACTTC

clone size: few
D gene: .
J gene: TRBJ1-1
V gene: TRBV19
CDR3 protein: CASSIGEQGNTEAFF
CDR3 DNA: TGTGCCAGTAGTATAGGAGAACAAGGGAACACTGAAGCTTTCTTT

clone size: medium-sized
D gene: .
J gene: TRBJ2-3
V gene: TRBV29-1
CDR3 protein: CSVEDGIKPDTQYF
CDR3 DNA: TGCAGCGTTGAGGACGGGATAAAGCCAGATACGCAGTATTTT

clone size: .
D gene: TRBD2
J gene: TRBJ2-7
V gene: TRBV30
CDR3 protein: CASSGGGGADFF
CDR3 DNA: TGTGCCTCATCGGGGGGAGGCGGAGCGGATTTCTTC

clone size: few
D gene: .
J gene: TRBJ2-7
V gene: TRBV30
CDR3 protein: CAWSTSGYEQYF
CDR3 DNA: TGTGCCTGGAGTACCTCGGGTTACGAGCAGTACTTC

clone size: .
D gene: .
J gene: TRBJ2-7
V gene: TRBV29-1
CDR3 protein: CSVKGIEQYF
CDR3 DNA: TGCAGCGTGAAAGGGATCGAGCAGTACTTC

clone size: .
D gene: TRBD2
J gene: TRBJ2-3
V gene: TRBV5-4
CDR3 protein: CASSSGASGRGTDTQYF
CDR3 DNA: TGTGCCAGCAGCTCGGGGGCTAGCGGGAGGGGAACAGATACGCAGTATTTT

clone size: .
D gene: TRBD2
J gene: TRBJ2-7
V gene: TRBV6-5
CDR3 protein: CASSYQTSGTSYEQYF
CDR3 DNA: TGTGCCAGCAGTTACCAGACTAGCGGGACCTCCTACGAGCAGTACTTC

clone size: .
D gene: .
J gene: TRBJ2-3
V gene: TRBV11-2
CDR3 protein: CASSSGGLSTDTQYF
CDR3 DNA: TGTGCCAGCAGCTCAGGTGGACTTAGCACAGATACGCAGTATTTT

clone size: .
D gene: .
J gene: TRBJ2-7
V gene: TRBV6-5
CDR3 protein: CASSYSDRGYEQYF
CDR3 DNA: TGTGCCAGCAGTTACTCAGACCGTGGCTACGAGCAGTACTTC

clone size: .
D gene: .
J gene: TRBJ2-7
V gene: TRBV2
CDR3 protein: CASSEAPGDEQYF
CDR3 DNA: TGTGCCAGCAGTGAAGCGCCGGGCGACGAGCAGTACTTC

clone size: .
D gene: .
J gene: TRBJ2-3
V gene: TRBV7-9
CDR3 protein: CASSLNLGDDTQYF
CDR3 DNA: TGTGCCAGCAGCTTAAATCTAGGGGACGATACGCAGTATTTT

clone size: .
D gene: .
J gene: TRBJ2-5
V gene: TRBV6-1
CDR3 protein: CASSLGEKETQYF
CDR3 DNA: TGTGCCAGCAGTCTAGGGGAGAAGGAGACCCAGTACTTC

clone size: .
D gene: TRBD2
J gene: TRBJ2-7
V gene: TRBV28
CDR3 protein: CASSPLLSGSYEQYF
CDR3 DNA: TGTGCCAGCAGTCCCCTCCTTAGCGGGTCCTACGAGCAGTACTTC

clone size: .
D gene: .
J gene: TRBJ1-2
V gene: TRBV5-1
CDR3 protein: CASSLERGNYGYTF
CDR3 DNA: TGCGCCAGCAGCTTGGAACGGGGGAACTATGGCTACACCTTC

clone size: .
D gene: .
J gene: TRBJ2-1
V gene: TRBV29-1
CDR3 protein: CSVDGPAPHGSYNEQFF
CDR3 DNA: TGCAGCGTTGACGGACCAGCACCCCATGGCTCCTACAATGAGCAGTTCTTC

clone size: .
D gene: .
J gene: TRBJ2-2
V gene: TRBV5-1
CDR3 protein: CASSKGIYPEELFF
CDR3 DNA: TGCGCCAGCAGCAAAGGGATCTATCCGGAGGAGCTGTTTTTT

clone size: .
D gene: .
J gene: TRBJ1-2
V gene: TRBV10-3
CDR3 protein: CAISGPNIHGGDGYTF
CDR3 DNA: TGTGCCATCAGTGGACCGAATATACACGGAGGGGATGGCTACACCTTC

clone size: .
D gene: .
J gene: TRBJ1-5
V gene: TRBV7-8
CDR3 protein: CASSLSQGGNQPQHF
CDR3 DNA: TGTGCCAGCAGCTTATCTCAGGGTGGCAATCAGCCCCAGCATTTT

clone size: .
D gene: TRBD1
J gene: TRBJ1-1
V gene: TRBV5-4
CDR3 protein: CASSGRGQGTEAFF
CDR3 DNA: TGTGCCAGCAGCGGAAGGGGGCAGGGTACTGAAGCTTTCTTT

clone size: .
D gene: .
J gene: TRBJ2-7
V gene: TRBV5-6
CDR3 protein: CASSGTSYEQYF
CDR3 DNA: TGTGCCAGCAGCGGGACTTCCTACGAGCAGTACTTC

clone size: .
D gene: TRBD1
J gene: TRBJ1-2
V gene: TRBV10-3
CDR3 protein: CAISPGTGVGGYTF
CDR3 DNA: TGTGCCATCAGTCCCGGGACAGGGGTCGGTGGCTACACCTTC

clone size: once
D gene: TRBD1
J gene: TRBJ1-5
V gene: TRBV29-1
CDR3 protein: CSVEDQVTGALSNQPQHF
CDR3 DNA: TGCAGCGTTGAAGATCAGGTGACAGGGGCCCTTAGCAATCAGCCCCAGCATTTT

clone size: few
D gene: .
J gene: TRBJ1-3
V gene: TRBV6-5
CDR3 protein: CASSYFGGFGNTIYF
CDR3 DNA: TGTGCCAGCAGTTACTTTGGGGGATTTGGAAACACCATATATTTT

clone size: .
D gene: .
J gene: TRBJ2-5
V gene: TRBV27
CDR3 protein: CASSSGRRETQYF
CDR3 DNA: TGTGCCAGCAGTTCGGGACGCCGAGAGACCCAGTACTTC

clone size: .
D gene: TRBD1
J gene: TRBJ1-1
V gene: TRBV6-1
CDR3 protein: CASSAQQGSGTEAFF
CDR3 DNA: TGTGCCAGCAGTGCCCAACAGGGGAGTGGTACTGAAGCTTTCTTT

clone size: .
D gene: TRBD1
J gene: TRBJ1-2
V gene: TRBV5-5
CDR3 protein: CASSPGTESILRYTF
CDR3 DNA: TGTGCCAGCAGCCCCGGGACAGAGTCCATCCTGCGCTACACCTTC

clone size: few
D gene: .
J gene: TRBJ1-5
V gene: TRBV2
CDR3 protein: CASSEGPMGQPQHF
CDR3 DNA: TGTGCCAGCAGTGAAGGACCCATGGGTCAGCCCCAGCATTTT